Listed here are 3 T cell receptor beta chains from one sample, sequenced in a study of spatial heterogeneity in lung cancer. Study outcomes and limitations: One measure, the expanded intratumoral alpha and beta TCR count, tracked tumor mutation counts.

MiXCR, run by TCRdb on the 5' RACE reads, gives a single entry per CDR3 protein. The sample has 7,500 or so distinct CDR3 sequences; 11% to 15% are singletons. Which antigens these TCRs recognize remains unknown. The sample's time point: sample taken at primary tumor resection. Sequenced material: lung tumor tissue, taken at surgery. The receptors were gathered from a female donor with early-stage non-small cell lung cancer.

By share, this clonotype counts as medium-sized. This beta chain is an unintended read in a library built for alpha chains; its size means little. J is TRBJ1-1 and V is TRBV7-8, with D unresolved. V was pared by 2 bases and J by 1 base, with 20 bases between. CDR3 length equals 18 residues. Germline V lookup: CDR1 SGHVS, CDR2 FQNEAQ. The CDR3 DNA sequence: TGTGCCAGCAGCTTAAGTTTCGGCTACAGACGGGAGAACACTGAAGCTTTCTTT. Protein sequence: CASSLSFGYRRENTEAFF.

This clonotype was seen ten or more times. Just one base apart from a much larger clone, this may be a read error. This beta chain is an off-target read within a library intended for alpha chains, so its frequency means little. The DNA of the CDR3 is TGTGCCAGCTCACCAGGGGCGGGCACCATATATTTT. Translated: CASSPGAGTIYF. V usage is TRBV18 and J usage is TRBJ1-3, with D perhaps matching TRBD1 (5 bases). From germline, CDR1 is KGHSH and CDR2 LQKENI. CDR3 length: 12 residues. Trimming left V 2 bases short and J 9 bases short, with 8 bases between.

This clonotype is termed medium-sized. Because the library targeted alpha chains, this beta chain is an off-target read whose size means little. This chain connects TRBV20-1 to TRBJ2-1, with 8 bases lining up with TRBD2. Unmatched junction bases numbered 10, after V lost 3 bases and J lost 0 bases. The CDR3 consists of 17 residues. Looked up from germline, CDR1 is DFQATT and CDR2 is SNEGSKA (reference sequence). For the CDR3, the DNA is TGCAGTGCTAGTTTCACGGGGGGGTCTAGCTCCTACAATGAGCAGTTCTTC. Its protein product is CSASFTGGSSSYNEQFF.